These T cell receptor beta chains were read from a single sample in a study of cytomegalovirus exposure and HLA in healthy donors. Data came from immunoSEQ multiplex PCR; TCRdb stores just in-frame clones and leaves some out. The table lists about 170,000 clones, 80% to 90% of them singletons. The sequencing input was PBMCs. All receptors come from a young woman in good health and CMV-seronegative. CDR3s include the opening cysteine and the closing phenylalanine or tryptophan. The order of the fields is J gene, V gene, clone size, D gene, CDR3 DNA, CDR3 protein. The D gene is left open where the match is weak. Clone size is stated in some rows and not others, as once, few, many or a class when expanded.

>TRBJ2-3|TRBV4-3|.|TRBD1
TGCGCCAGCAGCCAAGATCCCCCTCAGGGGGCGTTCGCAGATACGCAGTATTTT
CASSQDPPQGAFADTQYF
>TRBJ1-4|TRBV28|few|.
TGTGCCAGCAGTGGTTCAGCCGGGTATGAAAAACTGTTTTTT
CASSGSAGYEKLFF
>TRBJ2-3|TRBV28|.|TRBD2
TGTGCCAGCAGTTTATTTGGCGGGGGGTCATTAGATACGCAGTATTTT
CASSLFGGGSLDTQYF
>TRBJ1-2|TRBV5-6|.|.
TGTGCCAGCAGCCGTACAGGGTTACATGGCTACACCTTC
CASSRTGLHGYTF
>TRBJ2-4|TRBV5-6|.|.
TGTGCCAGCAGCTTTTCAGGGGTCAAAAACATTCAGTACTTC
CASSFSGVKNIQYF
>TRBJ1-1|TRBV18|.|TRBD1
TGTGCCAGCTCACCACTAGGGACAGGGACCACTGAAGCTTTCTTT
CASSPLGTGTTEAFF
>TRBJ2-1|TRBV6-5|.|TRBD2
TGTGCCAGCAGTTACTCCCTAGCGGGAGCCCATGAGCAGTTCTTC
CASSYSLAGAHEQFF
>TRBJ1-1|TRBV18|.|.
TGTGCCAGTTCACCAATTCGACACCCAAATGAAGCTTTCTTT
CASSPIRHPNEAFF
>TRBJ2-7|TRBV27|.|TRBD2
TGTGCCAGCAGAGCACCGGGACTAGCGGGAGCCCGGTTGAACGAGCAGTACTTC
CASRAPGLAGARLNEQYF
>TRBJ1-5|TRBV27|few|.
TGTGCCAGCAGTTTAGTGCAAGGGGTTGGTCAGCCCCAGCATTTT
CASSLVQGVGQPQHF
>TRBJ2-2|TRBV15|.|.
TGTGCCACCAGCAGAGGGGGAGGGAGGGGGACCGGGGAGCTGTTTTTT
CATSRGGGRGTGELFF
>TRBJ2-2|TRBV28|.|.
TGTGCCAGCAGTTTGGACAGAAACGGGGAGCTGTTTTTT
CASSLDRNGELFF
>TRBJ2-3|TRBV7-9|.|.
TGTTCCAGCAGCCCCTTGACAGACACGCAGTATTTT
CSSSPLTDTQYF
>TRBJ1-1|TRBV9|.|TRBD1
TGTGCCAGCAGCGTCAGACAGGGCACCACTGAAGCTTTCTTT
CASSVRQGTTEAFF
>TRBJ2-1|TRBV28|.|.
TGTGCCAGCACTTACGGGACTCCTGGGAATGAGCAGTTCTTC
CASTYGTPGNEQFF
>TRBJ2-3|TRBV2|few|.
TGTGCCAGCAGTGAATGGACAGTCACAGATACGCAGTATTTT
CASSEWTVTDTQYF